Listed below are T cell receptor beta chains from one sample, sequenced in a study of cytomegalovirus exposure and HLA in healthy donors. Assay used: immunoSEQ multiplex PCR; TCRdb lists only in-frame clones, some missing. The sample carries 80,000 to 100,000 clones, approximately 91% recorded once. The sequenced material came from PBMCs. Receptors were obtained from a man between 25 and 39 years old in good health and CMV-seronegative. The CDR3 runs from the conserved cysteine through the conserved F or W. The D gene is left open where the match is weak. A clone size is listed for some rows: how often the clone was seen (once, few, many), or a class if it is expanded.

d_call	clone_size	cdr3_length	j_call	v_call	cdr3_aa	cdr3_nt
NA	NA	15	TRBJ2-7	TRBV27	CASSLTWGDWGEQYF	TGTGCCAGCAGTTTAACGTGGGGGGACTGGGGCGAGCAGTACTTC
TRBD1	NA	17	TRBJ1-6	TRBV4-2	CASSQEFETGLNSPLHF	TGTGCCAGCAGCCAAGAGTTTGAGACAGGGTTAAATTCACCCCTCCACTTT
TRBD1	NA	16	TRBJ1-1	TRBV7-9	CASSFLGTGFGTEAFF	TGTGCCAGCAGCTTTCTAGGGACAGGGTTTGGTACTGAAGCTTTCTTT
NA	NA	12	TRBJ1-2	TRBV9	CASSVNSRGYTF	TGTGCCAGCAGCGTGAACAGCCGGGGCTACACCTTC
NA	NA	13	TRBJ2-1	TRBV2	CASSEWANNEQFF	TGTGCCAGCAGTGAATGGGCCAACAATGAGCAGTTCTTC
NA	NA	15	TRBJ1-4	TRBV6-6	CASSLEGIANEKLFF	TGTGCCAGCAGTTTGGAGGGGATAGCTAATGAAAAACTGTTTTTT
NA	NA	18	TRBJ2-6	TRBV28	CASSLLMGGRSGANVLTF	TGTGCCAGCAGTTTATTGATGGGGGGAAGATCTGGGGCCAACGTCCTGACTTTC
TRBD2	once	16	TRBJ2-5	TRBV9	CASSAGDREGLETQYF	TGTGCCAGCAGCGCGGGGGATAGGGAGGGTTTGGAGACCCAGTACTTC
NA	once	16	TRBJ2-1	TRBV5-4	CASSLGGGRSYNEQFF	TGTGCCAGCAGCTTGGGCGGGGGCCGCTCCTACAATGAGCAGTTCTTC
NA	NA	15	TRBJ2-1	TRBV21-1	CASSISGETYNEQFF	TGTGCCAGCAGCATTAGCGGGGAGACCTACAATGAGCAGTTCTTC
NA	NA	21	TRBJ1-4	TRBV23-1	CASSQFAITGTLDTTNEKLFF	TGCGCCAGCAGTCAATTTGCTATAACAGGTACCCTAGATACAACTAATGAAAAACTGTTTTTT